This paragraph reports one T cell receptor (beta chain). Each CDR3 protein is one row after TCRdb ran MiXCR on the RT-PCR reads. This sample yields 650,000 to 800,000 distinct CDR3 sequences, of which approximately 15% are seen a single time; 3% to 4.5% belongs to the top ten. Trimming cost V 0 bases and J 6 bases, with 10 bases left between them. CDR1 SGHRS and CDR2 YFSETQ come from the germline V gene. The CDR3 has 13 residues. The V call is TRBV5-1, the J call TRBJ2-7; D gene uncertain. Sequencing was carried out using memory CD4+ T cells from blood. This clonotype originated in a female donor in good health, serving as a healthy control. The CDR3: CASSLAPASEQYF. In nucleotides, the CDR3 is TGCGCCAGCAGCTTGGCCCCGGCCTCCGAGCAGTACTTC.